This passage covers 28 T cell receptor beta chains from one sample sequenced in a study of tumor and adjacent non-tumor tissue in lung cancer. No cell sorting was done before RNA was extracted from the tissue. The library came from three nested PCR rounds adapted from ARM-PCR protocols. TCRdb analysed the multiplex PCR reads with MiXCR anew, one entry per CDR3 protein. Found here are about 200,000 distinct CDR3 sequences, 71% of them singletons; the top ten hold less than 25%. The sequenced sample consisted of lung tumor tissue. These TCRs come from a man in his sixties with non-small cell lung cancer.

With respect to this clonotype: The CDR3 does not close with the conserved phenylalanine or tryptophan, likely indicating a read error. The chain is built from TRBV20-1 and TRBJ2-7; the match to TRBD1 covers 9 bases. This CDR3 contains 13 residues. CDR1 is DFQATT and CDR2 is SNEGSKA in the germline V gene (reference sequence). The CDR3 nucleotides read TGCAGTTCTAGAGACGGGACAGGGAAAGAGCAGTACTCC. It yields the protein CSSRDGTGKEQYS.

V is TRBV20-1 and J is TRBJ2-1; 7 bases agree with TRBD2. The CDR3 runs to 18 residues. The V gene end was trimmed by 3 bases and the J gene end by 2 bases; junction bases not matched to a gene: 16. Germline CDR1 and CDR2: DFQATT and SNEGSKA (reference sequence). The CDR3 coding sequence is TGCAGTGCTAGGGCGGGGACTGGCGGGGGTGGGGCCTACAATGAGCAGTTCTTC. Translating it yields CSARAGTGGGGAYNEQFF.

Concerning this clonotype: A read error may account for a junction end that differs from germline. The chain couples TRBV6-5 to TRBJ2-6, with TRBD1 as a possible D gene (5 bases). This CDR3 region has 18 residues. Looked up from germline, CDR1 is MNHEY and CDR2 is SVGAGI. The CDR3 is CASREPGHHSSGAIVLTF. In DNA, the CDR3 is TGTGCCAGCAGAGAGCCAGGACATCATAGCTCTGGGGCCATCGTCCTGACTTTC.

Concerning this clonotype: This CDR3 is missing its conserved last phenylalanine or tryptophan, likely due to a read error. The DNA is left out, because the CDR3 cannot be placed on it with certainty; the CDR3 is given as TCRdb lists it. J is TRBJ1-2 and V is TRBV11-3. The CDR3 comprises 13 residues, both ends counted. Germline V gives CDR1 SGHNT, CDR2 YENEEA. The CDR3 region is CASSRTFEHGHTI.

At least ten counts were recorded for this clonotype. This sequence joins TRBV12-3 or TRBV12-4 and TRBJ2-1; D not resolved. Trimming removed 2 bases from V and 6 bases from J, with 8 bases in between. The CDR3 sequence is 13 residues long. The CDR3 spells CASSLRVPNEQFF. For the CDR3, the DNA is TGTGCCAGCAGTTTAAGGGTCCCCAATGAGCAGTTCTTC.

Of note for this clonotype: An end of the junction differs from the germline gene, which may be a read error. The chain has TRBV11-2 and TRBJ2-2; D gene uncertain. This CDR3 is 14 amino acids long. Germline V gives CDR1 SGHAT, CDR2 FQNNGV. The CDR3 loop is CASSLVTAGVEMFF. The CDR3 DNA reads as TGTGCCAGCAGCTTAGTCACTGCCGGCGTGGAGATGTTTTTT.

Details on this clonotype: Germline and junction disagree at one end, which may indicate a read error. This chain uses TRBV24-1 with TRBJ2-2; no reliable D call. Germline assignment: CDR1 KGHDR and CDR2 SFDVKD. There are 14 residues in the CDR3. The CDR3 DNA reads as TGTGCCATCAGTGGGCGACTGAACACAGGGGAGCTGTTTTTT. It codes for CAISGRLNTGELFF.

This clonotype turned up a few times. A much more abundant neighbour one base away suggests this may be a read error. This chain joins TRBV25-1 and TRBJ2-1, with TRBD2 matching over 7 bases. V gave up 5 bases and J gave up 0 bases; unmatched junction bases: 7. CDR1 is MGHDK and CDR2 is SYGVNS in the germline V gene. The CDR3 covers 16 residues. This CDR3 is CASSQREGSSYNEQFF. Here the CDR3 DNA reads TGTGCCAGCAGTCAGAGGGAGGGGAGCTCCTACAATGAGCAGTTCTTC.

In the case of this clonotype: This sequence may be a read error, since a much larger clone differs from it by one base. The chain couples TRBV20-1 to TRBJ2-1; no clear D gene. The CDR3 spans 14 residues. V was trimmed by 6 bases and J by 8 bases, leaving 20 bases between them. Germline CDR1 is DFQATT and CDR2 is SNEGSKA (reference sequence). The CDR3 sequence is CSAEQWQANDEQFF. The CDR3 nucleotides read TGCAGTGCGGAACAGTGGCAGGCCAACGATGAGCAGTTCTTC.

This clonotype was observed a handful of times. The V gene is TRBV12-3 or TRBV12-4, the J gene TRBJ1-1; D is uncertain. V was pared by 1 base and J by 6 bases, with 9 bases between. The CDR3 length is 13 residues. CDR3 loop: CASSLDGVSEAFF. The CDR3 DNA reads TGTGCCAGCAGTTTAGACGGGGTTTCTGAAGCTTTCTTT.

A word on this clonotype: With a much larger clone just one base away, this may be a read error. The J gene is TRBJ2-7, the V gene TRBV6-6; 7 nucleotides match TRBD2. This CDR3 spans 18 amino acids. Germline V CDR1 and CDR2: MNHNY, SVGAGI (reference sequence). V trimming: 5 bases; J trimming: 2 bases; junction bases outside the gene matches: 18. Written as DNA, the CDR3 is TGTGCCAGCAGTGATATCGGGACTAACGGGAGGCACACCTACGAGCAGTACTTC. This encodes CASSDIGTNGRHTYEQYF.

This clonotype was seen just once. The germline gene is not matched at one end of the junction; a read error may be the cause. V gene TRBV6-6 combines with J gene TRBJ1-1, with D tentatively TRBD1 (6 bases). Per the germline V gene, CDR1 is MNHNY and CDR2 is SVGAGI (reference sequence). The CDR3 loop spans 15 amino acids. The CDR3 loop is CASSYKGHLNTEALF. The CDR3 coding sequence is TGTGCCAGCAGTTACAAGGGACACTTGAACACTGAAGCTCTCTTT.

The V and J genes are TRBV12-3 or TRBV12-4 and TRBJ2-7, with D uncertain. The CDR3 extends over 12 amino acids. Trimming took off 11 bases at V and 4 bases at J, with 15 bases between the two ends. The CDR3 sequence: CACNLYQYEQYF. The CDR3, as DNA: TGTGCCTGCAATTTATATCAGTACGAGCAGTACTTC.

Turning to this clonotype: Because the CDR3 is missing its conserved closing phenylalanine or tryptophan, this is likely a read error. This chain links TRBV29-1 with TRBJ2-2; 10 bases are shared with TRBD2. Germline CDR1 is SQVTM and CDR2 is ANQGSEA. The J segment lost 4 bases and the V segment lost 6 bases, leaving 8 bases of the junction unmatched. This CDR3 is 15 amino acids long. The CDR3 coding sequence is TGCAGCGTGACCGGGACTAGCGAGTTCACCGGGGAGCTGTTTTTA. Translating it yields CSVTGTSEFTGELFL.

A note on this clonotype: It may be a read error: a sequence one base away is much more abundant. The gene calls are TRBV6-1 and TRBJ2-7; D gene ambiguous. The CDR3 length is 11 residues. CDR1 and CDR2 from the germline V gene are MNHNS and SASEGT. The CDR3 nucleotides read TGTGTCAGCAGATTCAGTTACGAGCAGTACTTC. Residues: CVSRFSYEQYF.

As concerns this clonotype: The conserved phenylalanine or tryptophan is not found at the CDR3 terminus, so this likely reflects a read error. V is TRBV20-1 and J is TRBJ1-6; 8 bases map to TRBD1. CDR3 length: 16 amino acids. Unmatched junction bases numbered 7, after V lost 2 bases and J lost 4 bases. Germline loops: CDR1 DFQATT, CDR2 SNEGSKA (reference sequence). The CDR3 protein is CSARIDRGGYNSPLHL. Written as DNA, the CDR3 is TGCAGTGCTAGAATAGACAGGGGCGGATATAATTCACCCCTCCACCTT.

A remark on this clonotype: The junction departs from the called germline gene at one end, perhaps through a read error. CDR3 residues: CNSSFFLAVADRQYF. For the CDR3, the DNA is TGTAACAGCAGCTTTTTCCTAGCGGTGGCAGATAGGCAGTATTTT. The rearrangement joins TRBV11-2 to TRBJ2-3; TRBD2 matches 7 bases. Germline V lookup: CDR1 SGHAT, CDR2 FQNNGV. The CDR3 has 15 residues.

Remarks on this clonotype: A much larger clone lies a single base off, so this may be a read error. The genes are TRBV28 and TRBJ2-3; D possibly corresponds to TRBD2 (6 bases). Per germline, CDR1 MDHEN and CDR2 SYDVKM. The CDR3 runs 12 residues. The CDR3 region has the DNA TGTGCCAGCAGTCTTAGCGGATATACGCATTATTTT. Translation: CASSLSGYTHYF.

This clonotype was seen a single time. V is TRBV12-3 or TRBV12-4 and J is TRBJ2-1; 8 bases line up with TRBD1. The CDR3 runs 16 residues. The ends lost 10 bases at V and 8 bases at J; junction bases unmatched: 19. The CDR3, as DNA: TGTGCCAACAGGCCACCTCCGGGACAGGTCAGGGATGAGCAGTTCTTC. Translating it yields CANRPPPGQVRDEQFF.

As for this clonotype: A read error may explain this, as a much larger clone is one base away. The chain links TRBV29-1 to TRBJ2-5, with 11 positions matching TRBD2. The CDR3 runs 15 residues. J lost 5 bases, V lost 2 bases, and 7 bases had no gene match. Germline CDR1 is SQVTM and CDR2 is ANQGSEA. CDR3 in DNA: TGCAGCGTTGAATCAGTAGCGGGGGGGCGGGAGACCCAGTACTTC. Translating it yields CSVESVAGGRETQYF.

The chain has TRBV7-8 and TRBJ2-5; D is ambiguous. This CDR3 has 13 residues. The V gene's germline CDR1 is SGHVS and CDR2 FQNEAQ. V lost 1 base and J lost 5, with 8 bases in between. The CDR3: CASSLVSSETQYF. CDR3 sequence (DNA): TGTGCCAGCAGCTTAGTGAGCAGTGAGACCCAGTACTTC. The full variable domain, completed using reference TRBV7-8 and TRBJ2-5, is GAGVSQSPRYKVAKRGQDVALRCDPISGHVSLFWYQQALGQGPEFLTYFQNEAQLDKSGLPSDRFFAERPEGSVSTLKIQRTQQEDSAVYLCASSLVSSETQYFGPGTRLLVL.

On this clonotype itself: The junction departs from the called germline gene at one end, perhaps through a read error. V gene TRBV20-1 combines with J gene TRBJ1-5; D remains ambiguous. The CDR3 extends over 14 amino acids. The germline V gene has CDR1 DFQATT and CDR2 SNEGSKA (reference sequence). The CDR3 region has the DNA TGCAGTGTTAGAGATGCCTGGGCAACTGAGCCCCAGCATTTT. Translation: CSVRDAWATEPQHF.

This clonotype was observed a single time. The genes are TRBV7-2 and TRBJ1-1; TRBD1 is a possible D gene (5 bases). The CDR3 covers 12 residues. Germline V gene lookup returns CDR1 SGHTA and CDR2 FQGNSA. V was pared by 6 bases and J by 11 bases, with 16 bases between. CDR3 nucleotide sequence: TGTGCCAGCAGGGAGGGGTCCGCTGGGGCTTTCTTT. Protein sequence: CASREGSAGAFF.

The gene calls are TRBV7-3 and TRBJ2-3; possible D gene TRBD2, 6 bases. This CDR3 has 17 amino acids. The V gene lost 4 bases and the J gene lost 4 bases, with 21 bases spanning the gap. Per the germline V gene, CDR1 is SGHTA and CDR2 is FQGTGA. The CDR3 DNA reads TGTGCCAGCAGCTCTCACGGGGGTCTTGGGGTCGCAGATACGCAGTATTTT. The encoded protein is CASSSHGGLGVADTQYF.

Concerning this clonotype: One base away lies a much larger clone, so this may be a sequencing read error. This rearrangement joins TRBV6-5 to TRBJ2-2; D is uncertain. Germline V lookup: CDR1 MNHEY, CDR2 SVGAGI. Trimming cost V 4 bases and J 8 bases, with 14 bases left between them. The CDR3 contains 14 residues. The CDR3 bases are TGTGCCAGCAGTTTCTCAGGCCGACGAGGGGAGCTGTTTTTT. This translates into CASSFSGRRGELFF.

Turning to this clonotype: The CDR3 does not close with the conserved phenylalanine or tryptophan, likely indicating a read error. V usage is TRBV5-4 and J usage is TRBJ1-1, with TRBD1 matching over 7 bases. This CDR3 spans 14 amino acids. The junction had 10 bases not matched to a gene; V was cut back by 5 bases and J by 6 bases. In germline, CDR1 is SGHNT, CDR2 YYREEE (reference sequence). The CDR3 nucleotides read TGTGCCAGCAGAGCTACAGGGGTGCGTGCTGAAGCTTTCTCT. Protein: CASRATGVRAEAFS.

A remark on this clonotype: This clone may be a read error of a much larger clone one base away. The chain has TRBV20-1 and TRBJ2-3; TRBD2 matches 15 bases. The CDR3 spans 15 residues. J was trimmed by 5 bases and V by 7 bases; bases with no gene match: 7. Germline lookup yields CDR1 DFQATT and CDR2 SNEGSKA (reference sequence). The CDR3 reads CSGIGTSGRKDTQYF. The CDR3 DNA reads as TGCAGTGGCATAGGGACTAGCGGGAGGAAAGATACGCAGTATTTT.

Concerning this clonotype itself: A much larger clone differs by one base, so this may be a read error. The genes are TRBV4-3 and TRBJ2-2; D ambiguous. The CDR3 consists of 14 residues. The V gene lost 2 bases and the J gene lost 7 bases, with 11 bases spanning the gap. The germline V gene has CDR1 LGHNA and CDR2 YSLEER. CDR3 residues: CASSQITQYGELFF. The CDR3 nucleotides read TGCGCCAGCAGCCAAATAACGCAGTACGGGGAGCTGTTTTTT.